This TCR beta chain was obtained from a study of T cell changes during pregnancy in multiple sclerosis. Some clones are missing from TCRdb's copy, which holds only in-frame ones; the method was immunoSEQ multiplex PCR. The sample lists 38,000 or so clones, roughly 89% occurring once. This CDR3 contains 15 residues. Germline-derived CDR1 and CDR2 are WSHSY and SAAADI. With 0 bases clipped from V and 2 bases from J, the junction kept 3 bases outside the gene matches. The TCR was taken from a female donor with multiple sclerosis, enrolled in a pregnancy study. V gene TRBV10-2 combines with J gene TRBJ2-7; 8 bases are shared with TRBD2. Specimen: CD4+ T cells from peripheral blood mononuclear cells, collected in the second trimester of pregnancy. The CDR3 nucleotides are TGCGCCAGCAGTGAGTCCGGGGGGGTTCCCTACGAGCAGTACTTC. Encoded protein: CASSESGGVPYEQYF.